The rows below give T cell receptor beta chains drawn from one sample of a study of T cell responses to AZD1222 COVID-19 vaccine. Clones were read by immunoSEQ multiplex PCR, and TCRdb kept only the in-frame ones, dropping some. This table has more than 150,000 clones, just under 90% appearing once. Sequencing used peripheral blood, obtained on day 0 of AZD1222 vaccination. Receptors were obtained from an adult in good health. CDR3s include the opening cysteine and the closing phenylalanine or tryptophan. A D gene is named only where the DNA matches it firmly. Size is stated for part of the rows, as once, few or many counts, or as a class when the clone is expanded.

D gene	V gene	J gene	clone size	CDR3 protein	CDR3 DNA
TRBD1	TRBV7-2	TRBJ2-7	.	CASSLGTGPSYEQYF	TGTGCCAGCAGCTTAGGGACAGGGCCATCCTACGAGCAGTACTTC
TRBD1	TRBV27	TRBJ1-5	.	CASRPTGAQPQHF	TGTGCCAGCAGACCCACAGGGGCCCAGCCCCAGCATTTT
TRBD1	TRBV10-3	TRBJ1-2	.	CAIKQGGERYGYTF	TGTGCCATCAAACAGGGGGGTGAACGTTATGGCTACACCTTC
.	TRBV6-5	TRBJ2-3	once	CASNAQSTDTQYF	TGTGCCAGCAATGCCCAAAGCACAGATACGCAGTATTTT
.	TRBV11-2	TRBJ1-2	.	CASSHGGWWSGYTF	TGTGCCAGCAGCCACGGCGGCTGGTGGAGCGGCTACACCTTC
TRBD1	TRBV19	TRBJ1-2	.	CASRFFSGTGFRGYTF	TGTGCCAGTAGGTTTTTTTCCGGGACAGGCTTCCGTGGCTACACCTTC
.	TRBV19	TRBJ1-2	.	CASRGPSYNYGYTF	TGTGCCAGCCGGGGTCCCTCTTACAACTATGGCTACACCTTC
.	TRBV28	TRBJ1-3	.	CATRGGGPYSGNTIYF	TGTGCCACCAGGGGAGGGGGACCTTACTCTGGAAACACCATATATTTT
TRBD2	TRBV19	TRBJ2-7	.	CASSTQRGIYEQYF	TGTGCCAGTAGTACCCAGCGGGGGATCTACGAGCAGTACTTC
TRBD2	TRBV6-5	TRBJ2-4	.	CASSYTGGAKNIQYF	TGTGCCAGCAGTTACACGGGGGGAGCCAAAAACATTCAGTACTTC
TRBD1	TRBV6-4	TRBJ1-2	.	CASSEGQAGGYTF	TGTGCCAGCAGTGAGGGACAGGCCGGCGGCTACACCTTC
.	TRBV9	TRBJ2-1	.	CASSVDREHEQFF	TGTGCCAGCAGCGTTGATCGGGAGCATGAGCAGTTCTTC
.	TRBV3-1/TRBV3-2	TRBJ1-5	.	CASSQASGRGGNQPQHF	TGTGCCAGCAGCCAAGCGTCGGGGAGGGGCGGCAATCAGCCCCAGCATTTT
.	TRBV5-1	TRBJ1-1	.	CASSGRGGRTEAFF	TGCGCCAGCAGCGGGAGGGGGGGCCGGACTGAAGCTTTCTTT
.	TRBV3-1/TRBV3-2	TRBJ1-4	.	CASTPGPMREKLFF	TGTGCCAGTACCCCGGGACCAATGAGGGAAAAACTGTTTTTT
TRBD1	TRBV7-9	TRBJ2-5	.	CASTMTGGQETQYF	TGTGCCAGCACCATGACAGGGGGCCAAGAGACCCAGTACTTC
.	TRBV3-1/TRBV3-2	TRBJ2-7	.	CASSQDSVGSEQYF	TGTGCCAGCAGCCAAGACTCCGTGGGGTCTGAGCAGTACTTC
TRBD1	TRBV30	TRBJ1-6	.	CAWALRTGTPLHF	TGTGCCTGGGCTCTTAGGACAGGGACACCCCTCCACTTT
.	TRBV11-2	TRBJ1-6	once	CASSLDLEGFDSPLHF	TGTGCCAGCAGCTTAGATCTTGAGGGTTTCGACTCACCCCTCCACTTT
.	TRBV7-9	TRBJ1-6	.	CATYPRGYNSPLHF	TGTGCCACCTATCCCCGAGGCTATAATTCACCCCTCCACTTT
.	TRBV6-1	TRBJ1-5	.	CASSENWSNQPQHF	TGTGCCAGCAGTGAAAATTGGAGCAATCAGCCCCAGCATTTT
TRBD2	TRBV27	TRBJ2-7	.	CASSLSASGRVEQYF	TGTGCCAGCAGTTTAAGTGCCAGCGGGAGGGTCGAGCAGTACTTC
.	TRBV5-8	TRBJ1-2	once	CASTLGGVDYGYTF	TGTGCCAGTACTCTTGGGGGTGTGGACTATGGCTACACCTTC
.	TRBV19	TRBJ1-2	.	CASSIHPGNYGYTF	TGTGCCAGTAGTATCCATCCAGGGAACTATGGCTACACCTTC
.	TRBV19	TRBJ1-2	.	CATSLRGDNLYGYTF	TGTGCCACTTCCCTACGGGGGGACAACCTCTATGGCTACACCTTC
.	TRBV28	TRBJ2-2	.	CASSLNTGELFF	TGTGCCAGCAGTTTGAACACCGGGGAGCTGTTTTTT
.	TRBV6-5	TRBJ1-3	.	CASSYSLAYSGNTIYF	TGTGCCAGCAGTTACTCGCTGGCTTACTCTGGAAACACCATATATTTT
.	TRBV6-1	TRBJ1-4	.	CASSEAGGPNEKLFF	TGTGCCAGCAGTGAAGCGGGAGGGCCTAATGAAAAACTGTTTTTT
TRBD1	TRBV11-2	TRBJ1-3	.	CASGTGEIGNTIYF	TGTGCCAGCGGTACAGGGGAAATCGGAAACACCATATATTTT
TRBD2	TRBV9	TRBJ2-2	.	CASSVVGLVTGELFF	TGTGCCAGCAGCGTAGTGGGACTAGTAACCGGGGAGCTGTTTTTT
.	TRBV21-1	TRBJ1-3	.	CASSKGTGGRGGNTIYF	TGTGCCAGCAGCAAAGGGACAGGGGGCCGTGGCGGAAACACCATATATTTT
TRBD1	TRBV27	TRBJ1-6	.	CASRTQGARSPLHF	TGTGCCAGCAGGACACAGGGGGCGCGTTCACCCCTCCACTTT
.	TRBV7-9	TRBJ2-3	.	CASSFPGTDTQYF	TGTGCCAGCAGCTTCCCGGGAACAGATACGCAGTATTTT
TRBD1	TRBV24-1	TRBJ1-2	.	CATSGTGKNYGYTF	TGTGCCACCAGTGGGACAGGGAAGAACTATGGCTACACCTTC
TRBD1	TRBV19	TRBJ1-1	.	CASRPTGGLNTEAFF	TGTGCCAGTAGGCCGACAGGGGGACTGAACACTGAAGCTTTCTTT
.	TRBV4-2	TRBJ2-7	.	CASSQDRSRAESSYEQYF	TGTGCCAGCAGCCAAGATAGGTCGCGGGCAGAAAGCTCCTACGAGCAGTACTTC
TRBD1	TRBV18	TRBJ1-6	.	CASSPGQFYNSPLHF	TGTGCCAGCTCCCCGGGACAGTTCTATAATTCACCCCTCCACTTT
.	TRBV3-1/TRBV3-2	TRBJ2-3	.	CASSQGLVRGPQYF	TGTGCCAGCAGCCAAGGACTAGTGAGAGGTCCGCAGTATTTT
TRBD1	TRBV18	TRBJ1-6	.	CASIRDRGNNSPLHF	TGTGCCAGCATTCGGGACAGGGGTAATAATTCACCCCTCCACTTT
.	TRBV7-8	TRBJ1-2	.	CASSLGVSANYGYTF	TGTGCCAGCAGCTTAGGGGTGTCGGCTAACTATGGCTACACCTTC
.	TRBV10-1	TRBJ2-4	.	CASSPPGAENIQYF	TGCGCCAGCAGTCCTCCGGGGGCCGAAAACATTCAGTACTTC
TRBD2	TRBV5-1	TRBJ2-2	.	CASSLFPGGGTGELFF	TGCGCCAGCAGCTTATTCCCGGGGGGTGGCACCGGGGAGCTGTTTTTT
TRBD2	TRBV18	TRBJ2-2	.	CASSPLAGGTTGELFF	TGTGCCAGCTCACCACTAGCGGGAGGGACGACCGGGGAGCTGTTTTTT
.	TRBV14	TRBJ1-2	.	CASSQKSTAYTF	TGTGCCAGCAGCCAGAAGTCGACAGCCTACACCTTC
TRBD1	TRBV5-1	TRBJ2-6	once	CASSWDRKGQSGANVLTF	TGCGCCAGCAGCTGGGACAGGAAGGGCCAATCTGGGGCCAACGTCCTGACTTTC
.	TRBV19	TRBJ1-2	.	CASRISWGNDLYGYTF	TGTGCCAGTAGGATCAGTTGGGGGAATGACCTTTATGGCTACACCTTC
.	TRBV6-2/TRBV6-3	TRBJ1-2	.	CASSYARGSGYTF	TGTGCCAGCAGTTACGCGCGGGGAAGCGGCTACACCTTC
.	TRBV19	TRBJ2-7	few	CASSRSVGFYEQYF	TGTGCCAGTAGTAGATCGGTCGGCTTCTACGAGCAGTACTTC
TRBD2	TRBV19	TRBJ2-2	.	CASSMWSYLAGGPNTGELFF	TGTGCCAGTAGTATGTGGAGTTACCTAGCGGGGGGGCCGAACACCGGGGAGCTGTTTTTT
.	TRBV7-7	TRBJ2-5	few	CASSLALTGSQETQYF	TGTGCTAGCAGCTTAGCGCTCACAGGCAGCCAAGAGACCCAGTACTTC
.	TRBV28	TRBJ1-6	.	CASSSHGPLHF	TGTGCCAGCAGCTCACACGGACCCCTCCACTTT
TRBD1	TRBV27	TRBJ1-4	.	CASSLGTGGYGKLFF	TGTGCCAGCAGTTTGGGGACAGGGGGTTATGGAAAACTGTTTTTT
TRBD2	TRBV24-1	TRBJ2-1	.	CATSDPVAGVYNEQFF	TGTGCCACCAGTGACCCGGTAGCGGGGGTCTACAATGAGCAGTTCTTC
.	TRBV7-2	TRBJ2-6	.	CASSLAAQMGANVLTF	TGTGCCAGCAGCTTAGCTGCCCAAATGGGGGCCAACGTCCTGACTTTC